These 15 T cell receptor beta chains were all obtained from the same sample, sequenced in a study of T cell changes during pregnancy in multiple sclerosis. Repertoires were generated with immunoSEQ multiplex PCR, while TCRdb's copy carries only in-frame clones and drops some. The table has about 43,000 clones, roughly 90% seen once. The sequencing sample was made of PBMCs (not recorded whether the cells were cultured). These receptors were obtained from a female donor with multiple sclerosis, enrolled in a pregnancy study.

The chain links TRBV28 to TRBJ2-7, with 7 bases matching TRBD2. V lost 6 bases to trimming and J lost 1 base; unmatched junction nucleotides: 6. The germline gives CDR1 MDHEN, CDR2 SYDVKM. This CDR3 contains 14 residues. In nucleotides, the CDR3 is TGTGCCAGCAGAATTCCTAGCGGATCCTACGAGCAGTACTTC. It specifies CASRIPSGSYEQYF.

In DNA form, the CDR3 reads TGTGCCAGCAGCTTAGGGACCTTTCAGCCCCAGCATTTT. Translation: CASSLGTFQPQHF. The genes are TRBV5-6 and TRBJ1-5; TRBD1 might be the D (5 bases). CDR1 SGHDT and CDR2 YYEEEE come from the germline V gene. The CDR3 extends over 13 amino acids. V gave up 2 bases and J gave up 6 bases, with 9 bases separating them.

The chain has TRBV5-5 and TRBJ2-1; weak D call: TRBD2 (5 bases). Germline lookup yields CDR1 SGHKS and CDR2 YYEKEE (reference sequence). This CDR3 is built from 15 residues. Deletions cut 5 bases from V and 0 bases from J, with 12 bases between. In DNA form, the CDR3 reads TGTGCCAGCAGATTTCTAGGGAGCTCCTACAATGAGCAGTTCTTC. This gives the protein CASRFLGSSYNEQFF.

The V call is TRBV7-2, the J call TRBJ2-2; D may correspond to TRBD1 or TRBD2 (5 bases each). V was shortened by 0 bases and J by 6 bases, with 14 bases between the two germline ends. CDR1 is SGHTA and CDR2 is FQGNSA in the germline V gene. The CDR3 sequence is 16 residues long. CDR3 coding DNA: TGTGCCAGCAGCTTAGCAGGGACCAAGTTCTCCGGGGAGCTGTTTTTT. Residues: CASSLAGTKFSGELFF.

The chain recombines TRBV5-4 with TRBJ2-3; TRBD2 matches 7 bases. The CDR3 is made up of 14 amino acids. Trimming at V came to 4 bases and at J to 6 bases, leaving 8 bases not matched to a gene. Germline V gives CDR1 SGHNT, CDR2 YYREEE (reference sequence). In DNA, the CDR3 is TGTGCCAGCAGCATACGGGAGGCCGGGGATACGCAGTATTTT. Translated, it gives CASSIREAGDTQYF.

This chain links TRBV7-9 with TRBJ2-7; no definite D call. The CDR3 length is 14 residues. Trimming took 1 base from V and 6 from J, leaving 13 bases between them. Germline CDR1 SEHNR, CDR2 FQNEAQ (reference sequence). The chain's CDR3 is CASSLVAGEAEQYF. The CDR3 DNA reads as TGTGCCAGCAGCTTAGTGGCAGGTGAGGCCGAGCAGTACTTC.

This sequence joins TRBV7-2 and TRBJ2-2, with 8 bases that match TRBD1. Germline V CDR1 and CDR2: SGHTA, FQGNSA. The V gene end was trimmed by 2 bases and the J gene end by 7 bases; junction bases not matched to a gene: 9. The CDR3 is made up of 16 amino acids. The CDR3 spells CASSLSPGDRIGELFF. CDR3 DNA: TGTGCCAGCAGCTTATCTCCAGGGGACAGGATCGGGGAGCTGTTTTTT.

The chain links TRBV9 to TRBJ2-1; 8 bases match TRBD2. CDR1 and CDR2 (germline): SGDLS, YYNGEE. This CDR3 spans 15 amino acids. V was clipped by 3 bases and J by 4 bases; unmatched bases: 6. This CDR3 reads CASSEGLAQYNEQFF. CDR3 sequence (DNA): TGTGCCAGCAGCGAAGGACTAGCCCAGTACAATGAGCAGTTCTTC.

This rearrangement joins TRBV27 to TRBJ2-7, with D maybe TRBD1 (6 bases). V was clipped by 8 bases and J by 5 bases, with 19 bases between them. The CDR3 spans 14 residues. Germline CDR1 MNHEY, CDR2 SMNVEV (reference sequence). This CDR3 reads CASGSEQGGHEQYF. DNA for the CDR3: TGTGCCAGCGGTTCAGAACAGGGTGGGCACGAGCAGTACTTC.

The V gene is TRBV19, the J gene TRBJ2-7, with 11 bases identical to TRBD2. The CDR3 runs 14 residues. V was clipped by 3 bases and J by 7 bases; unmatched bases: 5. The germline V gene has CDR1 LNHDA and CDR2 SQIVND (reference sequence). For the CDR3, the DNA is TGTGCCAGTAGTATGCTAGCGGGAGGCGGGGAGCAGTACTTC. Translating gives CASSMLAGGGEQYF.

The chain combines TRBV19 with TRBJ2-1; perhaps D is TRBD1 or TRBD2 (5 bases each). The germline V gene encodes CDR1 LNHDA and CDR2 SQIVND (reference sequence). Trimming shortened V by 5 bases and J by 8 bases, and 10 bases separated the two germline ends. The CDR3 runs to 12 residues. The CDR3 loop is CASSPRGDEQFF. The DNA of the CDR3 is TGTGCCAGTAGTCCAAGAGGGGATGAGCAGTTCTTC. Supplemented by reference TRBV19 and TRBJ2-1, the full variable domain reads DGGITQSPKYLFRKEGQNVTLSCEQNLNHDAMYWYRQDPGQGLRLIYYSQIVNDFQKGDIAEGYSVSREKKESFPLTVTSAQKNPTAFYLCASSPRGDEQFFGPGTRLTVL.

CDR3: CASSRTQGASTEAFF. CDR3 in DNA: TGCGCCAGCAGCCGTACCCAGGGGGCGTCCACTGAAGCTTTCTTT. The V call is TRBV4-1, the J call TRBJ1-1; 8 bases agree with TRBD1. CDR1 and CDR2 from the germline V gene are MGHRA and YSYEKL. This CDR3 has 15 residues. V was pared by 4 bases and J by 4 bases, with 8 bases of the junction left unmatched.

J is TRBJ2-1 and V is TRBV7-9, with D possibly TRBD2 on 5 matching bases. Germline V lookup: CDR1 SEHNR, CDR2 FQNEAQ (reference sequence). This CDR3 has 15 amino acids. The V gene lost 3 bases and the J gene lost 0 bases, with 9 bases spanning the gap. CDR3 DNA: TGTGCCAGCAGCTTCGGGGTAACCTCCTACAATGAGCAGTTCTTC. Protein sequence: CASSFGVTSYNEQFF.

This CDR3 reads CASSLGWEGEQFF. In DNA, the CDR3 is TGTGCCAGCAGCTTGGGGTGGGAGGGTGAGCAGTTCTTC. This sequence joins TRBV5-6 and TRBJ2-1, with 7 positions matching TRBD2. Per the germline V gene, CDR1 is SGHDT and CDR2 is YYEEEE. This CDR3 is 13 amino acids long. After removal of 0 bases from V and 9 bases from J, the junction contained 3 bases not matched to a gene.

The chain links TRBV11-2 to TRBJ2-3, with 11 bases lining up with TRBD1. The CDR3 extends over 16 amino acids. Germline trimming cut 8 bases from V and 6 bases from J; bases unmatched to any gene: 13. Germline lookup yields CDR1 SGHAT and CDR2 FQNNGV. CDR3 nucleotide sequence: TGTGCCAGCCCCCCTCGGCCGGGACAGGGGGGGGATACGCAGTATTTT. Amino acid sequence: CASPPRPGQGGDTQYF.